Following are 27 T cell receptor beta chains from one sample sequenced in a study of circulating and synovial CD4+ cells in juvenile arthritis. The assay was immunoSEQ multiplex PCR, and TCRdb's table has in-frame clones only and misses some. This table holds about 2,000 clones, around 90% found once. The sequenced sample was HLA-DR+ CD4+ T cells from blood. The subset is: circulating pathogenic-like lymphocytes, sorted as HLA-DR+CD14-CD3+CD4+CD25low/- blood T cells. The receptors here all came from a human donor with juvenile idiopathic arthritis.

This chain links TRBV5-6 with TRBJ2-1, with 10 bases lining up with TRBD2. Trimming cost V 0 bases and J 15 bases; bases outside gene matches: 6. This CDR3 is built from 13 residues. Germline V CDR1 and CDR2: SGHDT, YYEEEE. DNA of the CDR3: TGTGCCAGCAGCTTGGCAGCGGGAGGGCTCCTGTTCTTC. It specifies CASSLAAGGLLFF.

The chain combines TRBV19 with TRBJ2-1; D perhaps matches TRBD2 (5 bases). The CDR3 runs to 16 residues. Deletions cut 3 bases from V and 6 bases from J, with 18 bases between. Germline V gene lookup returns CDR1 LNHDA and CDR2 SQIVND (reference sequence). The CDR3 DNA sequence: TGTGCCAGTAGTATCGATCGGGCTAGCCGGTTCAATGAGCAGTTCTTC. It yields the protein CASSIDRASRFNEQFF.

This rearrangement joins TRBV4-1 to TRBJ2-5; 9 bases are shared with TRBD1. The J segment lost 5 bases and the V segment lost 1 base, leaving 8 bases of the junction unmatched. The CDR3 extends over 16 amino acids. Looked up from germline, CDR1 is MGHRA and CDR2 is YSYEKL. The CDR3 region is CASSQAQQGALETQYF. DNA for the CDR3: TGCGCCAGCAGCCAAGCCCAACAGGGGGCCCTTGAGACCCAGTACTTC.

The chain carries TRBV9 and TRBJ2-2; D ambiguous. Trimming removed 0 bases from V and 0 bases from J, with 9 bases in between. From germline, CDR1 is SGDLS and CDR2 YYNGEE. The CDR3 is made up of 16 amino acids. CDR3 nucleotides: TGTGCCAGCAGCGTAGGACACCACGCGAACACCGGGGAGCTGTTTTTT. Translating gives CASSVGHHANTGELFF.

CDR3 sequence reads: CASSSRGGEQFF. CDR3 sequence (DNA): TGTGCCAGCAGCTCGCGGGGAGGAGAGCAGTTCTTC. The chain has TRBV7-3 and TRBJ2-1; D may be TRBD2 (6 bases). Germline V gene sequence: CDR1 SGHTA, CDR2 FQGTGA. This CDR3 is built from 12 residues. Trimming pared 4 bases from V and 10 bases from J, leaving 11 bases between.

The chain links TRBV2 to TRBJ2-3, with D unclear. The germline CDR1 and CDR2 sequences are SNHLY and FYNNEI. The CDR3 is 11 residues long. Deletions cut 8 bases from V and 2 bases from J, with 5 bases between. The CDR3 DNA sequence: TGTGCCAGCCAATCCACAGATACGCAGTATTTT. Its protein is CASQSTDTQYF.

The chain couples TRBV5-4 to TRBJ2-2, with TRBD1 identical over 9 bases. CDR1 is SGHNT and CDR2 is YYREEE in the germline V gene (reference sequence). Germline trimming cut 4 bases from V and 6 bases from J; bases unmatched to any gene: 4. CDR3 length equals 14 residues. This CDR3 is CASSLDRGAGELFF. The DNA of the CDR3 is TGTGCCAGCAGCCTGGACAGGGGAGCCGGGGAGCTGTTTTTT.

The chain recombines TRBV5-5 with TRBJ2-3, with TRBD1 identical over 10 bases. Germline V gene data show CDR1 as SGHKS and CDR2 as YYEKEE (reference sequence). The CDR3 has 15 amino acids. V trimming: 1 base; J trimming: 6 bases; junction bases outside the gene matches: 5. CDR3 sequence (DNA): TGTGCCAGCAGCTTGTCGGGACAGGGGCGCGATACGCAGTATTTT. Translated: CASSLSGQGRDTQYF.

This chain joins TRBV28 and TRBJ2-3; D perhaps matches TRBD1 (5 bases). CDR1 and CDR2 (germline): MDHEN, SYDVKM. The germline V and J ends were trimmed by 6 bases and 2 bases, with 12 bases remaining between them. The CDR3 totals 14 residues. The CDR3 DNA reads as TGTGCCAGCAGGAGACACAGGATCACAGATACGCAGTATTTT. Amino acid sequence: CASRRHRITDTQYF.

CDR3 protein: CATGLPRREQFF. The CDR3 region has the DNA TGTGCCACCGGACTGCCGCGGAGGGAGCAGTTCTTC. V and J are TRBV15 and TRBJ2-1; D is perhaps TRBD2 (5 bases). From germline, CDR1 is LNHNV and CDR2 YYDKDF (reference sequence). Trimming took off 8 bases at V and 10 bases at J, with 15 bases between the two ends. The CDR3 spans 12 residues.

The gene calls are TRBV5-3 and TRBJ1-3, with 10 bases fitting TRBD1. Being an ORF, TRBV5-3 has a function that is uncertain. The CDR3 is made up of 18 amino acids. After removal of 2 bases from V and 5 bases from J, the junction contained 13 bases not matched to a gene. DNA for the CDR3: TGTGCCAGAAGCTTTCACCGGGACAGGGGAGTTTGGAGAAACACCATATATTTT. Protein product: CARSFHRDRGVWRNTIYF.

The CDR3 DNA is TGTGCCAGCAGCTTACCGGGTGGGGGCGGGTACTCTGGGGCCAACGTCCTGACTTTC. It yields the protein CASSLPGGGGYSGANVLTF. J is TRBJ2-6 and V is TRBV7-2, with D maybe TRBD1 (6 bases). The ends were cut back, 2 bases at V and 0 bases at J, with 17 bases in the middle. Per germline, CDR1 SGHTA and CDR2 FQGNSA. This CDR3 has 19 residues.

The CDR3 nucleotides are TGTGCCAGCTCACCGGGGGGGGAGCCTACCCACTACGAGCAGTACTTC. It encodes CASSPGGEPTHYEQYF. The chain recombines TRBV18 with TRBJ2-5; 7 positions match TRBD2. The DNA end is a closer match to TRBJ2-7, so the J assignment may be wrong. The CDR3 is 16 amino acids. Per the germline V gene, CDR1 is KGHSH and CDR2 is LQKENI.

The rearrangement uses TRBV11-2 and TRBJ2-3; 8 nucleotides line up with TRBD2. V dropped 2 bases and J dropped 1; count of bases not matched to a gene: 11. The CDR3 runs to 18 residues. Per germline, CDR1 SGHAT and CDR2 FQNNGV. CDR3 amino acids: CASSLRPGGARGTDTQYF. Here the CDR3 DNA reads TGTGCCAGCAGCTTACGGCCGGGGGGGGCCAGGGGCACAGATACGCAGTATTTT. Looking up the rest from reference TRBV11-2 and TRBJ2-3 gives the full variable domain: EAGVAQSPRYKIIEKRQSVAFWCNPISGHATLYWYQQILGQGPKLLIQFQNNGVVDDSQLPKDRFSAERLKGVDSTLKIQPAKLEDSAVYLCASSLRPGGARGTDTQYFGPGTRLTVL.

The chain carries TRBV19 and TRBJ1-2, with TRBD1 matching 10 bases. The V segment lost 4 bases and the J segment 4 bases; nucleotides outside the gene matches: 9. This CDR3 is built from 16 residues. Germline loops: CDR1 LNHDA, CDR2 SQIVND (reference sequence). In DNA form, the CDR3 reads TGTGCCAGTAGTACTAATCCGGGACAGGGGTCCTATGGCTACACCTTC. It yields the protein CASSTNPGQGSYGYTF. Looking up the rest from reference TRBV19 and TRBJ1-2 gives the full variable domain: DGGITQSPKYLFRKEGQNVTLSCEQNLNHDAMYWYRQDPGQGLRLIYYSQIVNDFQKGDIAEGYSVSREKKESFPLTVTSAQKNPTAFYLCASSTNPGQGSYGYTFGSGTRLTVV.

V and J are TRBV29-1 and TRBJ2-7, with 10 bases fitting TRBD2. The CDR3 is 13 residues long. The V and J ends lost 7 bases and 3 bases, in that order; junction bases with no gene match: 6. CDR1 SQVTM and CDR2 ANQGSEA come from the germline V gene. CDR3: CSGRLAGGYEQYF. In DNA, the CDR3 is TGCAGCGGTCGACTAGCGGGTGGCTACGAGCAGTACTTC.

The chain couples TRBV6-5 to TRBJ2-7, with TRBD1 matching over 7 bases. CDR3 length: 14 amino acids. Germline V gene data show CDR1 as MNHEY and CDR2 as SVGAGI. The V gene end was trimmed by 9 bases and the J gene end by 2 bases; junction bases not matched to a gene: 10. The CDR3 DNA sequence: TGTGCCAGGATCACAGGGGTAATTCCCTACGAGCAGTACTTC. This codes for CARITGVIPYEQYF.

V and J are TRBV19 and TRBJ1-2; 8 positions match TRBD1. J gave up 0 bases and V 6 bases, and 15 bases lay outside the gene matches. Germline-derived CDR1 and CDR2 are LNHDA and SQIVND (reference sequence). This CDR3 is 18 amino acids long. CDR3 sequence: CASSLGLPGQVSNYGYTF. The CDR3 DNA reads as TGTGCCAGTAGCCTGGGGCTACCGGGACAGGTTTCTAACTATGGCTACACCTTC.

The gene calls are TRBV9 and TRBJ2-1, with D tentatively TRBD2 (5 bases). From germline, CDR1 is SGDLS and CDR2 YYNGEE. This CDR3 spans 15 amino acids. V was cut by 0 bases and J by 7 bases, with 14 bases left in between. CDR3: CASSVAGLPVNEQFF. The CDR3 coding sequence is TGTGCCAGCAGCGTAGCTGGACTCCCCGTTAATGAGCAGTTCTTC. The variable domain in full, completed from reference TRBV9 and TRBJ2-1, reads DSGVTQTPKHLITATGQRVTLRCSPRSGDLSVYWYQQSLDQGLQFLIQYYNGEERAKGNILERFSAQQFPDLHSELNLSSLELGDSALYFCASSVAGLPVNEQFFGPGTRLTVL.

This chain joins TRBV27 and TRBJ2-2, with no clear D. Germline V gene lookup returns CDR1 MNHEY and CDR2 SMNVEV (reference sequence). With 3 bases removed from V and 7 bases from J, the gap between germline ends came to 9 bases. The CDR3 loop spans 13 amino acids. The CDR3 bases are TGTGCCAGCAGTTTCCCCCCGGGCGGGGAGCTGTTTTTT. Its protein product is CASSFPPGGELFF.

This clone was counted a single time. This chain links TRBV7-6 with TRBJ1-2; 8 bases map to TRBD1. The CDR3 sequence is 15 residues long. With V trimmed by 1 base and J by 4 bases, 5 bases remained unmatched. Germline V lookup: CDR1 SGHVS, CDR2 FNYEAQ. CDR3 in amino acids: CASSLEQGVTYGYTF. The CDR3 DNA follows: TGTGCCAGCAGCTTAGAACAGGGGGTGACCTATGGCTACACCTTC.

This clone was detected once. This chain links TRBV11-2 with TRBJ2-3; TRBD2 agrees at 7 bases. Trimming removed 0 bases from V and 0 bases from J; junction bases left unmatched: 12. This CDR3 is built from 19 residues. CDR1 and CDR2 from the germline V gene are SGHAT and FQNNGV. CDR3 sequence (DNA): TGTGCCAGCAGCTTAGATCCGTACCCCTCAGCGGGGAGCACAGATACGCAGTATTTT. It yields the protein CASSLDPYPSAGSTDTQYF. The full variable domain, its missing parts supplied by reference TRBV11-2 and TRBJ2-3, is EAGVAQSPRYKIIEKRQSVAFWCNPISGHATLYWYQQILGQGPKLLIQFQNNGVVDDSQLPKDRFSAERLKGVDSTLKIQPAKLEDSAVYLCASSLDPYPSAGSTDTQYFGPGTRLTVL.

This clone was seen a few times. The CDR3 reads CASRRQELGTDTQYF. In nucleotides, the CDR3 is TGTGCCAGCCGAAGACAGGAGCTAGGCACAGATACGCAGTATTTT. The rearrangement links TRBV2 to TRBJ2-3; D perhaps matches TRBD1 (6 bases). Germline V gives CDR1 SNHLY, CDR2 FYNNEI. The V end was cut by 8 bases, the J end by 1 base, with 16 bases between. The CDR3 is made up of 15 amino acids.

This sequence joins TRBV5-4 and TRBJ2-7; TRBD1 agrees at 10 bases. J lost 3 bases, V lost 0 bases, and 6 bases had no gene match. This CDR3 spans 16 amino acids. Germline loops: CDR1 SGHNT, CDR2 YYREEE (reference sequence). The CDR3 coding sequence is TGTGCCAGCAGCTTGGTCAGGGACAGGGGAGTCTACGAGCAGTACTTC. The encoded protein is CASSLVRDRGVYEQYF.

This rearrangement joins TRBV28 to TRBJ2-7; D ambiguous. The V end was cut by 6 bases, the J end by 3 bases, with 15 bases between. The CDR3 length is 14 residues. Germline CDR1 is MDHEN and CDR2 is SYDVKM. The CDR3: CASRNHALNYEQYF. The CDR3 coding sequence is TGTGCCAGCAGAAATCACGCGCTCAACTACGAGCAGTACTTC.

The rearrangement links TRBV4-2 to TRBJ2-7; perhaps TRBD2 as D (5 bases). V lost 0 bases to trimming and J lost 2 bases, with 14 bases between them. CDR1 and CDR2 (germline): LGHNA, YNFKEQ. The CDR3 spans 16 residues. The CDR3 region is CASSQDLTTSTYEQYF. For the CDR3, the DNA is TGTGCCAGCAGCCAAGATCTGACTACCTCTACCTACGAGCAGTACTTC.

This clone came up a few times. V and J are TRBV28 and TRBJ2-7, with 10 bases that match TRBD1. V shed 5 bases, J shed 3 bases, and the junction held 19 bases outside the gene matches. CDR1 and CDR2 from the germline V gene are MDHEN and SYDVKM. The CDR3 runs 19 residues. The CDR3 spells CASSPTSPRQGARVYEQYF. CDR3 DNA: TGTGCCAGCAGTCCTACCAGCCCAAGACAGGGGGCGCGAGTCTACGAGCAGTACTTC.